This T cell receptor (beta chain) was observed in a study of blood T cell repertoires in COVID-19. For the study at large: Sample material is recorded as cDNA or gDNA derived from T cells, B-cell-depleted T cells, or PBMCs.

Sequenced by immunoSEQ multiplex PCR; TCRdb stores in-frame clones only, minus some. The table has more than 200,000 clones, 75% to 90% seen once. The age range of participants was 18 to 89 years, with residence in about two dozen US areas. Recovered status in Cohort 3 required two negative PCRs, clearance, or symptom resolution. With 6 bases clipped from V and 6 bases from J, the junction kept 11 bases outside the gene matches. This CDR3 has 14 amino acids. Germline-derived CDR1 and CDR2 are SQVTM and ANQGSEA. Sequenced: PBMCs or T cells enriched from blood (not recorded which). The chain employs TRBV29-1 and TRBJ1-2, with 9 positions matching TRBD1. The sequence derives from a woman in her thirties who had recovered from COVID-19. The CDR3 nucleotides are TGCAGCGTCGCCTGGGGGAGGACAGGGGATGGCTACACCTTC. It codes for CSVAWGRTGDGYTF.